This section outlines one T cell receptor (beta chain) sequence together with its context. The assay was immunoSEQ multiplex PCR, and TCRdb's table has in-frame clones only and misses some. The data hold 23,000 or so clones, with about nine tenths observed a single time. CDR1 SGHKS and CDR2 YYEKEE come from the germline V gene (reference sequence). The CDR3 length is 15 residues. Trimming took off 1 base at V and 0 bases at J, with 7 bases between the two ends. The sample belongs to a study of B cell selection in AIRE deficiency. The regulatory T cell sort gate was CD4+CD25hiCD127low/negative. Control samples were from healthy, unrelated donors.

This clonotype originated in a human donor in good health. Sequencing was done on a sample of CD4+CD25+ Tregs sorted from PBMCs. The V and J genes are TRBV5-5 and TRBJ2-2; D is unclear. The CDR3 here is CASSLSPTNTGELFF. Here the CDR3 DNA reads TGTGCCAGCAGCTTGTCACCGACGAACACCGGGGAGCTGTTTTTT.